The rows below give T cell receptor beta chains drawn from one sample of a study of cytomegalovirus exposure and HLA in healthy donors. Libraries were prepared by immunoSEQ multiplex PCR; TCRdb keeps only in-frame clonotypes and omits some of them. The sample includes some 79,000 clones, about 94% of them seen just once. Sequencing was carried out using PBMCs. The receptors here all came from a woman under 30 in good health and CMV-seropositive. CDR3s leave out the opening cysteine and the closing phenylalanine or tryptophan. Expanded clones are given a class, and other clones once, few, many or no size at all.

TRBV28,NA,ASSLSLAGVDNEQF
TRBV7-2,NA,ASSPQGREEQF
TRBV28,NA,ASSDGGSVETQY
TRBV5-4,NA,ASSRSGPGYEQY
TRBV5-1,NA,ASSQGTSGAQQY
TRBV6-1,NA,ASIGQGGQPQH
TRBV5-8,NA,ASTGGLNEKLF
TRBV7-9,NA,ASSFGDRGSTGANVLT
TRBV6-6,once,ASSYSTGGNQPQH
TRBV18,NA,ASSPRGRENTEAF
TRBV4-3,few,ASSSRRVDEQY
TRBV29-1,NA,TTRSGGLGNEQF
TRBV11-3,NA,ASSNGGSTDTQY
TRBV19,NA,ASSMNMNTEAF
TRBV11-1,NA,ASSLGADRNSYEQY
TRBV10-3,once,AISESWAGGRYEQY
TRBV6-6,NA,ASSSDRENTEAF
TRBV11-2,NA,ASSDRGRGDTQY
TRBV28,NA,ASSPGTSKLREQF
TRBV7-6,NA,ASSPLGRIYNSPLH
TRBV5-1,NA,ASSPGGANNEQF
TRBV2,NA,ASSELVRSEAF
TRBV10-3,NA,AISGGGVGGNNYGYT
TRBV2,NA,ASRGQIEGEKLF
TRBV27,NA,ASRLKGTGGHRAEAF
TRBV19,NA,ASRPRGQETQY
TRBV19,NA,ASSRQATNTGELF
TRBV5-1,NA,ASSALRGSGTSTDTQY
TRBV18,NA,ASSPPGLAGGAYNEQF
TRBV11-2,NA,ASMPRAPYNEQF
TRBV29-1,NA,SAQRESYEQY
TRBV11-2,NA,ASSLIAGAATDTQY
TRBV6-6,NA,ASRTGRYGYT
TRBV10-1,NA,ASRVGGFLGKLF
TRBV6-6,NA,ASSPTGDYGYT
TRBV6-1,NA,ASSDRINYGYT
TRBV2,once,ASRTGPNYGYT
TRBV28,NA,ASRATGTYNEQF
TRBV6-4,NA,ASSPAGGYNSPLH
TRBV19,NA,ASSIGGQVNEKLF
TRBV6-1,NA,ASSETPNHSGNTIY
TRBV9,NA,ASSPDSTYEQY
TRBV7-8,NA,ASSPIRLAQYNEQF
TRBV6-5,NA,ASGRQKYGYT
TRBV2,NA,ASRKTGVATEAF
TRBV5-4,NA,ASSLQGIDGYT
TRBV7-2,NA,ASSLSTGHYGYT
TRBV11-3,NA,ASSLAAGDGTDTQY
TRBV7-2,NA,ASSSPNRGEQY
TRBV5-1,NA,ASSYRQGLVRSTDTQY